The next 21 T cell receptor beta chains were all read from a single sample in a study of PD-1 blockade in classical Hodgkin lymphoma. Each patient relapsed following autologous stem cell transplantation, and prior brentuximab vedotin exposure differed. Generated by immunoSEQ multiplex PCR, the TCRdb table keeps only in-frame clones and is missing some. This table holds about 97,000 clones, over 80% found once. The sample in question was peripheral blood mononuclear cells (PBMCs), obtained at baseline. The origin of the receptors is a human donor with classical Hodgkin lymphoma.

The gene calls are TRBV28 and TRBJ2-2; 9 bases are shared with TRBD1. The CDR3 covers 14 residues. V was pared by 7 bases and J by 7 bases, with 7 bases of the junction left unmatched. Germline V lookup: CDR1 MDHEN, CDR2 SYDVKM. The CDR3 nucleotides are TGTGCCAGCACCGGGACAGGGTTTATCGGGGAGCTGTTTTTT. This gives the protein CASTGTGFIGELFF.

This clone was recorded a few times. This rearrangement joins TRBV30 to TRBJ1-2, with D unclear. The CDR3 spans 11 residues. Trimming cost V 5 bases and J 1 base, with 5 bases left between them. Germline V lookup: CDR1 GTSNPN, CDR2 SVGIG (reference sequence). CDR3 in amino acids: CAWSSNYGYTF. DNA for the CDR3: TGTGCCTGGTCCAGTAACTATGGCTACACCTTC.

This chain links TRBV28 with TRBJ1-4; D uncertain. This CDR3 is built from 11 residues. Germline V gene sequence: CDR1 MDHEN, CDR2 SYDVKM. Between the trimmed V and J ends, which lost 5 bases and 6 bases, there was a span of 4 bases. CDR3 nucleotides: TGTGCCAGCAGTAACTATGAAAAACTGTTTTTT. This sequence encodes CASSNYEKLFF.

V and J are TRBV11-1 and TRBJ2-2; TRBD1 matches 7 bases. Germline assignment: CDR1 SGHAT and CDR2 FQDESV (reference sequence). This CDR3 is built from 16 residues. V shed 1 base, J shed 6 bases, and the junction held 8 bases outside the gene matches. The CDR3 region is CASSLVGARGSGELFF. As DNA, the CDR3 is TGTGCCAGCAGCTTAGTTGGTGCCAGGGGGTCCGGGGAGCTGTTTTTT.

The chain is built from TRBV29-1 and TRBJ2-1; unclear D gene. The V end lost 2 bases, the J end lost 0 bases, and 8 bases lay between the germline ends. Germline V gene sequence: CDR1 SQVTM, CDR2 ANQGSEA. The CDR3 sequence is 14 residues long. Written as DNA, the CDR3 is TGCAGCGTTGAAAGGCAGCTCTCCTACAATGAGCAGTTCTTC. Protein: CSVERQLSYNEQFF.

This clone was detected only a few times. This chain connects TRBV25-1 to TRBJ2-3, with TRBD2 matching 7 bases. With V trimmed by 2 bases and J by 2 bases, 4 bases remained unmatched. CDR3 size: 15 residues. Germline loops: CDR1 MGHDK, CDR2 SYGVNS. Here the CDR3 reads CASSEGGTITDTQYF. The DNA of the CDR3 is TGTGCCAGCAGTGAAGGAGGGACTATCACAGATACGCAGTATTTT.

This clone was counted a single time. The chain couples TRBV9 to TRBJ1-1; 7 bases agree with TRBD1. Germline CDR1 and CDR2: SGDLS and YYNGEE. V dropped 2 bases and J dropped 4; count of bases not matched to a gene: 2. This CDR3 has 13 residues. CDR3 nucleotides: TGTGCCAGCAGCGTGACAGGGAGCACTGAAGCTTTCTTT. As protein: CASSVTGSTEAFF. Supplemented by reference TRBV9 and TRBJ1-1, the full variable domain reads DSGVTQTPKHLITATGQRVTLRCSPRSGDLSVYWYQQSLDQGLQFLIQYYNGEERAKGNILERFSAQQFPDLHSELNLSSLELGDSALYFCASSVTGSTEAFFGQGTRLTVV.

The V and J genes are TRBV9 and TRBJ1-2, with a tentative D call TRBD1 (5 bases). The CDR3 totals 15 residues. Trimming took 0 bases from V and 4 from J, leaving 13 bases between them. The germline gives CDR1 SGDLS, CDR2 YYNGEE. The CDR3 DNA is TGTGCCAGCAGCGTAGGTTGGGGGGTGAGCTATGGCTACACCTTC. This translates into CASSVGWGVSYGYTF.

The V call is TRBV7-9, the J call TRBJ1-1; 9 nucleotides align to TRBD1. Germline V gene lookup returns CDR1 SEHNR and CDR2 FQNEAQ (reference sequence). V lost 4 bases and J lost 1; bases outside the gene matches: 1. The CDR3 covers 14 residues. In nucleotides, the CDR3 is TGTGCCAGCAGCTCGACAGGGGGGAACACTGAAGCTTTCTTT. Protein: CASSSTGGNTEAFF.

The V and J genes are TRBV11-2 and TRBJ2-7; 9 nucleotides agree with TRBD2. Trimming took 2 bases from V and 1 from J; bases not matched to a gene: 6. The germline V gene has CDR1 SGHAT and CDR2 FQNNGV. This CDR3 region has 16 residues. The CDR3 bases are TGTGCCAGCAGCTTAAGTAGCGGGAGTAGATCCTACGAGCAGTACTTC. This translates into CASSLSSGSRSYEQYF.

In this sample, this clone turned up once. The chain has TRBV7-2 and TRBJ2-7; no reliable D call. The germline CDR1 and CDR2 sequences are SGHTA and FQGNSA. Trimming removed 1 base from V and 4 bases from J, with 14 bases in between. This CDR3 comprises 15 residues. CDR3 DNA sequence: TGTGCCAGCAGCTTAGGAGGTAACGGCCGGTACGAGCAGTACTTC. Translation gives CASSLGGNGRYEQYF.

This chain joins TRBV11-2 and TRBJ2-3, with 9 bases aligning to TRBD2. V lost 4 bases to trimming and J lost 6 bases; unmatched junction nucleotides: 17. The CDR3 sequence is 18 residues long. Looked up from germline, CDR1 is SGHAT and CDR2 is FQNNGV. CDR3 in amino acids: CASSSVRGLAGTPDTQYF. CDR3 sequence (DNA): TGTGCCAGCAGCTCGGTGAGGGGGCTAGCGGGGACCCCGGATACGCAGTATTTT. Complete variable domain (other parts from reference TRBV11-2 and TRBJ2-3): EAGVAQSPRYKIIEKRQSVAFWCNPISGHATLYWYQQILGQGPKLLIQFQNNGVVDDSQLPKDRFSAERLKGVDSTLKIQPAKLEDSAVYLCASSSVRGLAGTPDTQYFGPGTRLTVL.

This chain connects TRBV10-1 to TRBJ2-1; D is uncertain. Between the trimmed V and J ends, which lost 4 bases and 2 bases, there was a span of 9 bases. From germline, CDR1 is WNHNN and CDR2 SYGVQD (reference sequence). The CDR3 is made up of 14 amino acids. The CDR3 region is CASSGSTPYNEQFF. CDR3 nucleotides: TGCGCCAGCAGTGGGTCCACCCCCTACAATGAGCAGTTCTTC.

The chain joins TRBV6-1 to TRBJ1-2; D call uncertain. Trimming removed 5 bases from V and 8 bases from J, with 18 bases in between. CDR1 MNHNS and CDR2 SASEGT come from the germline V gene. There are 14 residues in the CDR3. The CDR3: CASSSGGPYVGYTF. The CDR3 DNA follows: TGTGCCAGCAGTTCAGGAGGCCCCTATGTCGGCTACACCTTC.

The chain combines TRBV11-3 with TRBJ2-1; D unresolved. Trimming removed 10 bases from V and 0 bases from J, with 16 bases in between. This CDR3 region has 15 residues. Germline V gives CDR1 SGHNT, CDR2 YENEEA. The CDR3 coding sequence is TGTGCCACCCATCCTAGGATGGGCTCCTACAATGAGCAGTTCTTC. The encoded protein is CATHPRMGSYNEQFF.

This clone has just one count. The gene calls are TRBV18 and TRBJ2-5; possibly TRBD1 for D (5 bases). The germline gives CDR1 KGHSH, CDR2 LQKENI. This CDR3 is 15 amino acids long. V was trimmed by 5 bases and J by 0 bases, leaving 13 bases between them. The CDR3 protein is CASSESTANQETQYF. The CDR3 coding sequence is TGTGCCAGCTCAGAGTCGACAGCCAACCAAGAGACCCAGTACTTC.

The chain recombines TRBV27 with TRBJ2-3, with D possibly matching TRBD1 (6 bases). The CDR3 length is 16 residues. Germline loops: CDR1 MNHEY, CDR2 SMNVEV (reference sequence). V was shortened by 0 bases and J by 2 bases, with 12 bases between the two germline ends. CDR3 sequence reads: CASSLSSGTYTDTQYF. CDR3 bases: TGTGCCAGCAGTTTATCGTCGGGGACATACACAGATACGCAGTATTTT.

V and J are TRBV6-1 and TRBJ2-2; D tentatively fits TRBD1 or TRBD2 (5 bases each). The CDR3 sequence is 14 residues long. From germline, CDR1 is MNHNS and CDR2 SASEGT. Trimming pared 2 bases from V and 4 bases from J, leaving 8 bases between. In DNA form, the CDR3 reads TGTGCCAGCAGTGAATCTGGGGGCACCGGGGAGCTGTTTTTT. As protein: CASSESGGTGELFF.

The chain recombines TRBV5-1 with TRBJ1-1, with a tentative D call TRBD1 (6 bases). The CDR3 length is 13 residues. The germline gives CDR1 SGHRS, CDR2 YFSETQ. V dropped 5 bases and J dropped 6 bases, with 14 bases sitting between them. The CDR3 here is CASRAQGYAEAFF. The CDR3 DNA reads TGCGCCAGCAGGGCACAGGGTTACGCTGAAGCTTTCTTT.

This clone was found a few times. V is TRBV19 and J is TRBJ2-6; TRBD1 matches at 8 bases. Looked up from germline, CDR1 is LNHDA and CDR2 is SQIVND (reference sequence). The CDR3 extends over 19 amino acids. V dropped 5 bases and J dropped 1; count of bases not matched to a gene: 13. The CDR3 here is CASSVRTGRGGSGANVLTF. As DNA, the CDR3 is TGTGCCAGTAGTGTACGGACAGGGCGGGGAGGTTCTGGGGCCAACGTCCTGACTTTC. Complete variable domain (other parts from reference TRBV19 and TRBJ2-6): DGGITQSPKYLFRKEGQNVTLSCEQNLNHDAMYWYRQDPGQGLRLIYYSQIVNDFQKGDIAEGYSVSREKKESFPLTVTSAQKNPTAFYLCASSVRTGRGGSGANVLTFGAGSRLTVL.

The V call is TRBV5-1, the J call TRBJ2-1; TRBD1 matches at 8 bases. The CDR3 spans 14 residues. The V gene end was trimmed by 4 bases and the J gene end by 10 bases; junction bases not matched to a gene: 10. Germline CDR1 reads SGHRS; CDR2 reads YFSETQ. The CDR3 sequence is CASSTRGQGGEQFF. CDR3 DNA sequence: TGCGCCAGCAGCACCCGCGGACAGGGAGGAGAGCAGTTCTTC.